The T cell receptor beta chain under discussion was sequenced for a study of blood T cell repertoires in COVID-19. This CDR3 contains 11 residues. CDR1 is SGHRS and CDR2 is YFSETQ in the germline V gene. V lost 5 bases to trimming and J lost 5 bases, with 8 bases between them. Assay: immunoSEQ multiplex PCR; the TCRdb copy retains only in-frame clones and omits some. The sample records about 120,000 clones, approximately 81% being singletons. The chain couples TRBV5-1 to TRBJ2-7; a possible D gene is TRBD2 (5 bases). Input material: peripheral blood. The receptor comes from a man aged 60 to 75 with acute or convalescent COVID-19. Written as DNA, the CDR3 is TGCGCCAGCAGAGAGGGCGACGAGCAGTACTTC. It codes for CASREGDEQYF. The whole variable domain, remainder taken from reference TRBV5-1 and TRBJ2-7, is KAGVTQTPRYLIKTRGQQVTLSCSPISGHRSVSWYQQTPGQGLQFLFEYFSETQRNKGNFPGRFSGRQFSNSRSEMNVSTLELGDSALYLCASREGDEQYFGPGTRLTVT.